A selection of T cell receptor beta chains follows, all from one sample in a study of T cells in localized non-small cell lung cancer. The repertoire was sequenced with immunoSEQ multiplex PCR; TCRdb's copy has only in-frame clones and lacks some. The sample includes roughly 67,000 clones, just under 85% of them seen just once. This sample comprised peripheral blood, obtained before any cancer treatment. These TCRs come from a female donor at least 60 years old with stage I lung adenocarcinoma. CDR3s include the opening cysteine and the closing phenylalanine or tryptophan. D genes are given only for firm matches. Rows give clone size only sometimes, using once, few, many, or a class for an expanded clone.

clone_size	d_call	v_call	j_call	cdr3_aa	cdr3_nt
.	TRBD1	TRBV4-1	TRBJ1-2	CASSPGQTANYGYTF	TGCGCCAGCAGCCCGGGACAGACAGCTAACTATGGCTACACCTTC
.	.	TRBV5-6	TRBJ2-1	CASRSSVQFF	TGTGCCAGCAGATCTAGCGTTCAGTTCTTC
.	TRBD2	TRBV9	TRBJ2-5	CASSVASGGMKTQYF	TGTGCCAGCAGCGTAGCCAGCGGGGGGATGAAGACCCAGTACTTC
.	.	TRBV11-3	TRBJ1-1	CASSPGARGAFF	TGTGCCAGCAGTCCCGGGGCGAGGGGAGCTTTCTTT
.	.	TRBV5-1	TRBJ1-2	CASSHSPGETGYTF	TGCGCCAGCAGCCACTCCCCAGGGGAGACTGGCTACACCTTC
.	.	TRBV19	TRBJ1-6	CASSIGGGVGSPLHF	TGTGCCAGTAGTATTGGAGGGGGAGTCGGTTCACCCCTCCACTTT
.	.	TRBV7-5	TRBJ1-2	CARGDPGQGDGGYTF	TGTGCCAGAGGCGACCCGGGACAGGGGGATGGTGGCTACACCTTC
.	TRBD1	TRBV4-1	TRBJ1-2	CASSPNRDRRNYGYTF	TGCGCCAGCAGCCCCAACCGGGACAGAAGAAACTATGGCTACACCTTC
.	TRBD1	TRBV11-2	TRBJ2-3	CASSLLGQGARDTQYF	TGTGCCAGCAGCTTACTAGGTCAGGGGGCAAGAGATACGCAGTATTTT
.	.	TRBV20-1	TRBJ2-5	CSAVGGDRRNF	TGCAGTGCCGTAGGGGGGGACCGTCGAAACTTC
.	.	TRBV11-2	TRBJ2-7	CASSSNRQAREQYF	TGTGCCAGCAGCTCGAATAGGCAGGCCCGCGAGCAGTACTTC
.	.	TRBV7-9	TRBJ2-7	CASSRSSYEQYF	TGTGCCAGCAGCCGCTCGAGCTACGAGCAGTACTTC
.	.	TRBV18	TRBJ1-1	CASSTGNTEAFF	TGTGCCAGCTCTACAGGGAACACTGAAGCTTTCTTT
.	TRBD1	TRBV11-2	TRBJ2-7	CASTVMSGTGAYEQYF	TGTGCCAGCACCGTGATGTCCGGGACAGGGGCCTACGAGCAGTACTTC
.	TRBD1	TRBV11-3	TRBJ1-1	CASSLVSDGQGYTEAFF	TGTGCCAGCAGCTTAGTGTCCGACGGACAGGGTTACACTGAAGCTTTCTTT
.	TRBD2	TRBV11-2	TRBJ2-1	CASSFRGGTMYNEQFF	TGTGCCAGCAGCTTTCGCGGGGGGACCATGTACAATGAGCAGTTCTTC
.	.	TRBV5-1	TRBJ2-1	CASSLDLYGGSSYNEQFF	TGCGCCAGCAGCTTGGATCTTTACGGGGGTAGCTCCTACAATGAGCAGTTCTTC
.	.	TRBV7-9	TRBJ1-6	CASSLGYSNNSPLHF	TGTGCCAGCAGCTTAGGATACAGCAATAATTCACCCCTCCACTTT
.	.	TRBV6-1	TRBJ2-3	CASSTGTQADTQYF	TGTGCCAGCAGCACCGGGACCCAAGCAGATACGCAGTATTTT
.	.	TRBV10-3	TRBJ2-7	CAIRPATGSYEQYF	TGTGCCATCCGACCAGCCACGGGTTCTTACGAGCAGTACTTC
.	TRBD1	TRBV4-1	TRBJ2-7	CASSQVQGIDEQYF	TGCGCCAGCAGCCAAGTACAGGGGATAGACGAGCAGTACTTC
.	.	TRBV19	TRBJ1-1	CASSIGNTEAFF	TGTGCCAGTAGCATAGGTAACACTGAAGCTTTCTTT
few	.	TRBV11-3	TRBJ1-1	CASSEDSYTEAFF	TGTGCCAGCAGCGAGGACAGCTACACTGAAGCTTTCTTT
.	.	TRBV11-2	TRBJ2-3	CASSVPPATDTQYF	TGTGCCAGCAGCGTACCCCCAGCAACAGATACGCAGTATTTT
.	TRBD2	TRBV30	TRBJ2-7	CAWSLRTGGPREQYF	TGTGCCTGGAGTTTAAGGACGGGAGGGCCCCGCGAGCAGTACTTC
.	TRBD2	TRBV29-1	TRBJ2-3	CSVESRSGRDLYF	TGCAGCGTTGAATCCCGCAGCGGGAGAGATTTGTATTTT
.	.	TRBV5-4	TRBJ1-2	CASSLGGGGNYGYTF	TGTGCCAGCAGCTTAGGGGGAGGGGGTAACTATGGCTACACCTTC
.	TRBD2	TRBV7-6	TRBJ2-7	CASSDIAGNYEQYF	TGTGCCAGCAGCGATATAGCGGGAAACTACGAGCAGTACTTC
once	.	TRBV5-5	TRBJ1-5	CASGRGQGLEPQHF	TGTGCCAGCGGGCGGGGGCAGGGGTTGGAGCCCCAGCATTTT
.	TRBD1	TRBV28	TRBJ1-5	CASVRQGNQPQHF	TGTGCCAGCGTGAGACAGGGGAATCAGCCCCAGCATTTT
.	.	TRBV10-1	TRBJ1-6	CASRISFGNHNSPLHF	TGCGCCAGCAGGATCTCGTTTGGCAACCATAATTCACCCCTCCACTTT
.	TRBD1	TRBV9	TRBJ2-5	CASSVAPGGAGETQYF	TGTGCCAGCAGCGTAGCTCCAGGGGGTGCAGGAGAGACCCAGTACTTC
.	TRBD2	TRBV30	TRBJ2-1	CAWIAGGPMNEQFF	TGTGCCTGGATTGCGGGAGGGCCGATGAATGAGCAGTTCTTC
.	.	TRBV6-6	TRBJ2-1	CASTERYEQFF	TGTGCCAGCACCGAAAGGTATGAGCAGTTCTTC
.	TRBD1	TRBV10-3	TRBJ1-2	CAISDSGGDGYTF	TGTGCCATCAGTGATTCAGGGGGGGATGGCTACACCTTC
.	TRBD1	TRBV7-2	TRBJ1-3	CASSSLDRAGNTIYF	TGTGCCAGCAGCTCCCTGGACAGGGCAGGAAACACCATATATTTT
.	.	TRBV2	TRBJ1-5	CASRYRNSNQPQHF	TGTGCCAGCAGGTACAGGAATAGCAATCAGCCCCAGCATTTT
.	.	TRBV4-1	TRBJ1-4	CASSPGGAKIAKELFF	TGCGCCAGCAGCCCGGGGGGGGCGAAGATAGCCAAAGAACTGTTTTTT
.	.	TRBV14	TRBJ2-7	CASSRDTQSYEQYF	TGTGCCAGCAGCCGGGACACCCAGTCCTACGAGCAGTACTTC
.	TRBD1	TRBV5-1	TRBJ1-1	CASSMGTGTTEAFF	TGCGCCAGCAGCATGGGGACAGGGACCACTGAAGCTTTCTTT
.	TRBD1	TRBV7-8	TRBJ2-7	CASSGGTGRASYEQYF	TGTGCCAGCAGCGGAGGGACAGGGCGAGCCTCCTACGAGCAGTACTTC
.	TRBD2	TRBV5-1	TRBJ2-7	CASSLRSSGVTYEQYF	TGCGCCAGCAGCTTGAGATCTAGCGGGGTCACCTACGAGCAGTACTTC
.	TRBD2	TRBV6-5	TRBJ2-3	CASSYLAGVSTDTQYF	TGTGCCAGCAGTTATCTAGCGGGGGTTAGCACAGATACGCAGTATTTT
.	.	TRBV6-1	TRBJ2-2	CASSEGGAGTGELFF	TGTGCCAGCAGTGAGGGGGGGGCCGGCACCGGGGAGCTGTTTTTT
.	TRBD1	TRBV28	TRBJ2-5	CASKGTGGAETQYF	TGTGCCAGCAAAGGCACAGGGGGCGCGGAGACCCAGTACTTC
.	.	TRBV30	TRBJ2-1	CAWSVESNEQFF	TGTGCCTGGAGTGTAGAGTCCAATGAGCAGTTCTTC
.	TRBD1	TRBV27	TRBJ2-7	CASSFRDRPVNGQYF	TGTGCCAGCAGTTTCCGGGACAGGCCCGTAAATGGGCAGTACTTC
.	.	TRBV5-1	TRBJ1-3	CASRVQGMENTIYF	TGCGCCAGCAGGGTACAGGGTATGGAAAACACCATATATTTT